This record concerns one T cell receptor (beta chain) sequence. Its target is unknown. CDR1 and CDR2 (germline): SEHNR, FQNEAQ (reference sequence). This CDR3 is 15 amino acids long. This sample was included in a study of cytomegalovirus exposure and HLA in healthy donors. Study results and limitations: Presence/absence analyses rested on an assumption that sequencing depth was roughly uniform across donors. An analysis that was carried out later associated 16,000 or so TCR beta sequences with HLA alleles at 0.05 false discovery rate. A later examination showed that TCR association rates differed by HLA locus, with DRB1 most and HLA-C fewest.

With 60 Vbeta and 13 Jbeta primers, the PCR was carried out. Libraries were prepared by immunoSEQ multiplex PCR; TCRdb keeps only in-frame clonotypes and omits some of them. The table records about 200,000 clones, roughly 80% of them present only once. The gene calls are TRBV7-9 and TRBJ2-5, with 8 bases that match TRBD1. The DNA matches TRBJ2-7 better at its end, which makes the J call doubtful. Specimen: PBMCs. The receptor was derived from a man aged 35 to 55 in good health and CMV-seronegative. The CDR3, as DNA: TGTGCCAGCAGCTTCGGGGCAGGGGGCTTTGACGAGCAGTACTTC. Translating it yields CASSFGAGGFDEQYF.